Presented here are 32 T cell receptor beta chains from one specimen sequenced in a study of shared clonotypes between healthy human individuals. Libraries were prepared by immunoSEQ multiplex PCR; TCRdb keeps only in-frame clonotypes and omits some of them. The repertoire includes 1.5 million to 1.9 million clones, under 99% of them detected once, and less than 0.55% sits in the top ten. The sample consisted of naive CD4+ T cells sorted from blood. Subset reported: CD45RA+ positively selected. The receptors come from a man under 40 in good health.

This clone occurred once. J is TRBJ2-7 and V is TRBV25-1; D unresolved. V lost 6 bases and J 6 bases, leaving 15 bases between the germline ends. Looked up from germline, CDR1 is MGHDK and CDR2 is SYGVNS. The CDR3 is 13 residues long. For the CDR3, the DNA is TGTGCCAGCAGAGGTAGGCAGGTGTCCGAGCAGTACTTC. Its translation is CASRGRQVSEQYF.

The CDR3 sequence: CSAGLAGARYEQYF. DNA of the CDR3: TGCAGCGCGGGACTAGCGGGAGCGCGGTACGAGCAGTACTTC. The J gene is TRBJ2-7, the V gene TRBV29-1; 14 bases are a match to TRBD2. CDR1 is SQVTM, CDR2 ANQGSEA, per germline. Trimming at V came to 7 bases and at J to 4 bases, leaving 6 bases not matched to a gene. The CDR3 has 14 residues.

This chain uses TRBV27 with TRBJ2-7, with TRBD1 identical over 9 bases. This CDR3 has 13 residues. V lost 6 bases to trimming and J lost 3 bases; unmatched junction nucleotides: 3. In germline, CDR1 is MNHEY, CDR2 SMNVEV (reference sequence). The CDR3 sequence is CASRGTGLYEQYF. The CDR3 coding sequence is TGTGCCAGCAGGGGGACAGGGCTCTACGAGCAGTACTTC.

V gene TRBV19 combines with J gene TRBJ2-1, with D perhaps matching TRBD2 (6 bases). Germline V gene data show CDR1 as LNHDA and CDR2 as SQIVND (reference sequence). The CDR3 is 15 residues long. Trimming pared 6 bases from V and 0 bases from J, leaving 12 bases between. Here the CDR3 DNA reads TGTGCCAGTAGCGGGACTTCCAGCTCCTACAATGAGCAGTTCTTC. The encoded protein is CASSGTSSSYNEQFF.

The chain links TRBV7-6 to TRBJ2-1; D is perhaps TRBD2 (5 bases). This CDR3 comprises 15 residues. The ends were cut back, 1 base at V and 0 bases at J, with 7 bases in the middle. Germline lookup yields CDR1 SGHVS and CDR2 FNYEAQ. In DNA, the CDR3 is TGTGCCAGCAGCTTAGTAGCGCGCTCCTACAATGAGCAGTTCTTC. This gives the protein CASSLVARSYNEQFF.

The chain joins TRBV9 to TRBJ2-7; no definite D call. The CDR3 totals 13 residues. The V gene lost 3 bases and the J gene lost 6 bases, with 13 bases spanning the gap. From germline, CDR1 is SGDLS and CDR2 YYNGEE. CDR3 DNA sequence: TGTGCCAGCAGCGCCTACTCCTTAGCCGAGCAGTACTTC. Translating it yields CASSAYSLAEQYF.

Comments on this clone: At one of its ends the junction is not consistent with the germline gene, which may arise from a read error. V gene TRBV7-7 combines with J gene TRBJ2-2; a possible D gene is TRBD1 (6 bases). The germline V gene encodes CDR1 SSHAT and CDR2 FNYEAQ (reference sequence). The length of the CDR3 is 14 residues. The CDR3 DNA reads TGTGCTAGCAGCCCCGCTCAGGGGCCCGGGGAGCTGTTTTTT. This translates into CASSPAQGPGELFF.

The chain links TRBV18 to TRBJ2-1; 7 bases match TRBD1. In germline, CDR1 is KGHSH, CDR2 LQKENI. J gave up 1 base and V 4 bases, and 7 bases lay outside the gene matches. This CDR3 is 16 amino acids long. The CDR3 spells CASSLSGTASYNEQFF. CDR3 nucleotides: TGTGCCAGCTCACTATCCGGGACAGCATCCTACAATGAGCAGTTCTTC.

This clone was seen a handful of times. J is TRBJ1-2 and V is TRBV6-1; TRBD1 agrees at 11 bases. The CDR3 spans 14 residues. With V trimmed by 4 bases and J by 7 bases, 5 bases remained unmatched. Germline lookup yields CDR1 MNHNS and CDR2 SASEGT. CDR3 amino acids: CASSARGTGGGYTF. The CDR3 bases are TGTGCCAGCAGTGCTCGCGGGACAGGGGGTGGCTACACCTTC.

This clone has only one observation. The chain recombines TRBV27 with TRBJ2-1, with 9 bases fitting TRBD1. J gave up 7 bases and V 5 bases, and 9 bases lay outside the gene matches. Germline V CDR1 and CDR2: MNHEY, SMNVEV (reference sequence). The CDR3 sequence is 15 residues long. This CDR3 is CASSQWTGVGNEQFF. CDR3 DNA: TGTGCCAGCAGTCAATGGACAGGGGTCGGGAATGAGCAGTTCTTC.

V gene TRBV9 combines with J gene TRBJ2-7; D unresolved. Germline V lookup: CDR1 SGDLS, CDR2 YYNGEE. Trimming shortened V by 1 base and J by 2 bases, and 7 bases separated the two germline ends. CDR3 size: 13 residues. In nucleotides, the CDR3 is TGTGCCAGCAGCGTAAAAAGGCCCTACGAGCAGTACTTC. Translated, it gives CASSVKRPYEQYF.

V gene TRBV7-3 combines with J gene TRBJ2-1; 10 positions match TRBD2. The V and J ends lost 5 bases and 5 bases, in that order; junction bases with no gene match: 6. CDR1 and CDR2 from the germline V gene are SGHTA and FQGTGA. The CDR3 runs to 15 residues. The CDR3 DNA follows: TGTGCCAGCAGCCCTCGGACTAGCGGAGACAATGAGCAGTTCTTC. This codes for CASSPRTSGDNEQFF.

The chain has TRBV13 and TRBJ2-7, with TRBD1 as a possible D gene (5 bases). Germline-derived CDR1 and CDR2 are PRHDT and FYEKMQ (reference sequence). The V end was cut by 2 bases, the J end by 5 bases, with 10 bases between. The CDR3 length is 13 residues. DNA of the CDR3: TGTGCCAGCAGCTTAAAGGGGCGCGACGAGCAGTACTTC. Translated, it gives CASSLKGRDEQYF. Full variable domain (outside the CDR3, taken from reference TRBV13 and TRBJ2-7): AAGVIQSPRHLIKEKRETATLKCYPIPRHDTVYWYQQGPGQDPQFLISFYEKMQSDKGSIPDRFSAQQFSDYHSELNMSSLELGDSALYFCASSLKGRDEQYFGPGTRLTVT.

Of note for this clone: Other DNA sequences within the sample encode an identical CDR3. The V and J genes are TRBV5-1 and TRBJ2-1; TRBD2 matches at 10 bases. V lost 2 bases to trimming and J lost 4 bases; unmatched junction nucleotides: 3. From germline, CDR1 is SGHRS and CDR2 YFSETQ. The CDR3 covers 15 residues. The CDR3 protein is CASSLTSGAYNEQFF. Written as DNA, the CDR3 is TGCGCCAGCAGCTTAACTAGCGGGGCTTACAATGAGCAGTTCTTC.

This clone was seen just once. The chain uses TRBV19 and TRBJ2-7, with D perhaps TRBD2 (5 bases). Trimming left V 2 bases short and J 3 bases short, with 8 bases between. Germline V gene data show CDR1 as LNHDA and CDR2 as SQIVND (reference sequence). The CDR3 is 13 residues long. Here the CDR3 reads CASSISGRYEQYF. Here the CDR3 DNA reads TGTGCCAGTAGTATAAGCGGCCGCTACGAGCAGTACTTC. The whole variable domain, remainder taken from reference TRBV19 and TRBJ2-7, is DGGITQSPKYLFRKEGQNVTLSCEQNLNHDAMYWYRQDPGQGLRLIYYSQIVNDFQKGDIAEGYSVSREKKESFPLTVTSAQKNPTAFYLCASSISGRYEQYFGPGTRLTVT.

As regards this clone: The sample holds other DNA sequences that translate to the same CDR3. The chain links TRBV6-1 to TRBJ2-7, with a possible D match to TRBD2 (5 bases). Between the trimmed V and J ends, which lost 5 bases and 2 bases, there was a span of 7 bases. The CDR3 has 12 amino acids. Germline V CDR1 and CDR2: MNHNS, SASEGT. CDR3 in amino acids: CASSRGPYEQYF. The CDR3 region has the DNA TGTGCCAGCAGTCGCGGGCCCTACGAGCAGTACTTC.

This clone has just a few counts. The V and J genes are TRBV5-1 and TRBJ1-2, with D unclear. The CDR3 has 13 residues. The V end was cut by 4 bases, the J end by 2 bases, with 9 bases between. The germline V gene has CDR1 SGHRS and CDR2 YFSETQ. The CDR3 spells CASSQEPNYGYTF. The DNA of the CDR3 is TGCGCCAGCAGCCAAGAGCCGAACTATGGCTACACCTTC. Looking up the rest from reference TRBV5-1 and TRBJ1-2 gives the full variable domain: KAGVTQTPRYLIKTRGQQVTLSCSPISGHRSVSWYQQTPGQGLQFLFEYFSETQRNKGNFPGRFSGRQFSNSRSEMNVSTLELGDSALYLCASSQEPNYGYTFGSGTRLTVV.

This chain links TRBV18 with TRBJ2-5; tentative D call: TRBD2 (5 bases). Deletions cut 2 bases from V and 7 bases from J, with 23 bases between. The CDR3 is 17 amino acids. Looked up from germline, CDR1 is KGHSH and CDR2 is LQKENI. The CDR3 DNA is TGTGCCAGCTCACCATCCCGCATTAGCGCCACGGTCGGGACCCAGTACTTC. Its translation: CASSPSRISATVGTQYF.

Written as DNA, the CDR3 is TGTGCCTGGAGGGCACTAGGGGAGACCCAGTACTTC. The encoded protein is CAWRALGETQYF. The J gene is TRBJ2-5, the V gene TRBV30; D possibly corresponds to TRBD2 (5 bases). Trimming removed 3 bases from V and 5 bases from J, with 10 bases in between. The CDR3 is 12 residues long. Germline V gives CDR1 GTSNPN, CDR2 SVGIG (reference sequence).

This chain links TRBV7-8 with TRBJ1-3, with D unresolved. The length of the CDR3 is 14 residues. V was cut by 4 bases and J by 4 bases, with 11 bases left in between. Germline V gene data show CDR1 as SGHVS and CDR2 as FQNEAQ. The CDR3 DNA reads as TGTGCCAGCAGCTCAACGACACTAGGAAACACCATATATTTT. It specifies CASSSTTLGNTIYF.

V gene TRBV30 combines with J gene TRBJ1-4; no clear D. Trimming left V 0 bases short and J 7 bases short, with 6 bases between. Germline loops: CDR1 GTSNPN, CDR2 SVGIG (reference sequence). The CDR3 length is 12 residues. The DNA of the CDR3 is TGTGCCTGGAGTGTCAGGAGTGAAAAACTGTTTTTT. This translates into CAWSVRSEKLFF.

The chain employs TRBV7-9 and TRBJ1-4; D is undetermined. Looked up from germline, CDR1 is SEHNR and CDR2 is FQNEAQ (reference sequence). Between the trimmed V and J ends, which lost 11 bases and 5 bases, there was a span of 15 bases. The CDR3 has 13 amino acids. As DNA, the CDR3 is TGTGCCTTAACCCCGCGGGAGAATGAAAAACTGTTTTTT. Its protein is CALTPRENEKLFF.

This clone was detected once. The sample carries other DNA sequences with the same CDR3. The V gene is TRBV5-1, the J gene TRBJ2-7; TRBD1 matches 7 bases. The CDR3 totals 14 residues. J gave up 1 base and V 5 bases, and 6 bases lay outside the gene matches. CDR1 SGHRS and CDR2 YFSETQ come from the germline V gene. The CDR3 loop is CASSVTGASYEQYF. The CDR3 DNA is TGCGCCAGCAGTGTCACAGGGGCTTCCTACGAGCAGTACTTC.

The chain uses TRBV18 and TRBJ2-2; D not certain. V lost 2 bases and J 9 bases, leaving 13 bases between the germline ends. The CDR3 is 14 amino acids. CDR1 is KGHSH and CDR2 is LQKENI in the germline V gene. The CDR3 region is CASSPISGDRELFF. The CDR3 coding sequence is TGTGCCAGCTCACCAATTTCAGGCGATCGGGAGCTGTTTTTT.

The rearrangement joins TRBV18 to TRBJ1-2; a weak D match, TRBD1 (6 bases). V lost 1 base, J lost 8 bases, and 20 bases lay in between. Germline values: CDR1 KGHSH, CDR2 LQKENI. The CDR3 loop spans 16 amino acids. DNA of the CDR3: TGTGCCAGCTCACCACAATTGTCAGCAGGGGTTATGGGCTACACCTTC. Protein product: CASSPQLSAGVMGYTF.

This chain links TRBV29-1 with TRBJ1-3; D gene ambiguous. The germline CDR1 and CDR2 sequences are SQVTM and ANQGSEA. CDR3 length equals 13 residues. V lost 7 bases and J 2 bases, leaving 12 bases between the germline ends. CDR3 coding DNA: TGCAGCGCTGTTAGGGCCACTGGAAACACCATATATTTT. Translated, it gives CSAVRATGNTIYF. The full variable domain, with the rest looked up from reference TRBV29-1 and TRBJ1-3, is SAVISQKPSRDICQRGTSLTIQCQVDSQVTMMFWYRQQPGQSLTLIATANQGSEATYESGFVIDKFPISRPNLTFSTLTVSNMSPEDSSIYLCSAVRATGNTIYFGEGSWLTVV.

Of note for this clone: The identical CDR3 is also encoded by other nucleotide sequences in the sample. J is TRBJ1-4 and V is TRBV5-1; the match to TRBD1 covers 10 bases. Per germline, CDR1 SGHRS and CDR2 YFSETQ. Trimming removed 0 bases from V and 6 bases from J; junction bases left unmatched: 2. The CDR3 extends over 15 amino acids. CDR3: CASSLGGTGDEKLFF. The CDR3 DNA sequence: TGCGCCAGCAGCTTGGGCGGGACAGGGGATGAAAAACTGTTTTTT.

The rearrangement uses TRBV12-5 and TRBJ2-2; 10 bases are shared with TRBD1. The germline CDR1 and CDR2 sequences are LGHNT and FRNRAP. V trimming: 1 base; J trimming: 6 bases; junction bases outside the gene matches: 2. The CDR3 length is 15 residues. CDR3 nucleotide sequence: TGTGCTAGTGGTTTGGCAGACAGGGGGCCCGGGGAGCTGTTTTTT. Translation gives CASGLADRGPGELFF.

The rearrangement uses TRBV7-8 and TRBJ2-2; 12 nucleotides align to TRBD2. V shed 3 bases, J shed 8 bases, and the junction held 4 bases outside the gene matches. Germline CDR1 reads SGHVS; CDR2 reads FQNEAQ. The CDR3 contains 15 residues. CDR3 residues: CASSLTSGSGGELFF. The CDR3 nucleotides read TGTGCCAGCAGCTTGACTAGCGGGAGCGGTGGGGAGCTGTTTTTT.

The rearrangement uses TRBV5-1 and TRBJ2-1; 10 positions match TRBD2. The CDR3 runs 15 residues. V trimming: 4 bases; J trimming: 4 bases; junction bases outside the gene matches: 5. The germline V gene has CDR1 SGHRS and CDR2 YFSETQ. The CDR3 DNA sequence: TGCGCCAGCAGCGGGACAGCGGGAGGGTACAATGAGCAGTTCTTC. It specifies CASSGTAGGYNEQFF.

The chain couples TRBV10-1 to TRBJ2-7; TRBD2 agrees at 9 bases. The germline CDR1 and CDR2 sequences are WNHNN and SYGVQD (reference sequence). The CDR3 contains 15 residues. With V trimmed by 4 bases and J by 0 bases, 4 bases remained unmatched. CDR3 bases: TGCGCCAGCAGTGGGGGTAGCGGGAGCTCCTACGAGCAGTACTTC. It specifies CASSGGSGSSYEQYF.

The rearrangement uses TRBV10-3 and TRBJ2-7; 10 positions match TRBD2. This CDR3 is built from 14 residues. The V and J ends lost 3 bases and 7 bases, in that order; junction bases with no gene match: 6. Germline loops: CDR1 ENHRY, CDR2 SYGVKD. CDR3 bases: TGTGCCATCAGTGAAGTAGCGGGGGGACGGGAGCAGTACTTC. Translated: CAISEVAGGREQYF.